The 24 T cell receptor beta chains presented below share a single source sample, sequenced in a study of CD8 T cells in ankylosing spondylitis. TCRdb reprocessed the 5' RACE reads via MiXCR and lists one record per CDR3 protein. This sample has roughly 200,000 distinct CDR3 sequences; about 26% occur once, and the top ten carry 6.6%. Sequencing was performed on blood, either unsorted or a sorted T cell fraction (not recorded which). Source of these receptors: a male donor with ankylosing spondylitis or in good health (not recorded which).

Comment on this clonotype: It may be a read error: a sequence one base away is much more abundant. The chain uses TRBV7-9 and TRBJ2-7, with D unclear. There are 14 residues in the CDR3. CDR1 is SEHNR, CDR2 FQNEAQ, per germline (reference sequence). V shed 1 base and J shed 0 bases, with 7 bases lying between them. Written as DNA, the CDR3 is TGTGCCAGCAGCTTAGGGAGCGTCTCCTACGAGCAGTACTTC. The encoded protein is CASSLGSVSYEQYF.

The J gene is TRBJ1-6, the V gene TRBV5-1; D call uncertain. Germline CDR1 reads SGHRS; CDR2 reads YFSETQ. V lost 4 bases, J lost 0 bases, and 14 bases lay in between. The CDR3 loop spans 17 amino acids. CDR3: CASSVELLSSYNSPLHF. The CDR3 DNA sequence: TGCGCCAGCAGCGTCGAATTGCTGAGCTCCTATAATTCACCCCTCCACTTT.

This clonotype was observed at least ten times. This chain uses TRBV29-1 with TRBJ2-3, with D maybe TRBD2 (6 bases). The V gene's germline CDR1 is SQVTM and CDR2 ANQGSEA. V dropped 5 bases and J dropped 1 base, with 13 bases sitting between them. The CDR3 consists of 14 residues. CDR3 nucleotide sequence: TGCAGCGTTTACTGGGCTAGCGGCACAGATACGCAGTATTTT. Its translation is CSVYWASGTDTQYF.

In this sample, this clonotype turned up a few times. The chain combines TRBV29-1 with TRBJ1-1, with TRBD1 identical over 12 bases. Germline CDR1 and CDR2: SQVTM and ANQGSEA. V shed 5 bases and J 0 bases; nucleotides not matched to a gene: 7. This CDR3 is built from 16 residues. CDR3 residues: CSVPTGTGGLNTEAFF. The CDR3 DNA sequence: TGCAGCGTTCCGACAGGGACAGGGGGCCTGAACACTGAAGCTTTCTTT.

This clonotype was counted ten times or more. V gene TRBV9 combines with J gene TRBJ2-7, with 9 positions matching TRBD2. From germline, CDR1 is SGDLS and CDR2 YYNGEE. V dropped 0 bases and J dropped 3; count of bases not matched to a gene: 7. This CDR3 has 16 amino acids. The CDR3: CASSVGGTSTLYEQYF. The DNA for the CDR3 is TGTGCCAGCAGCGTAGGAGGGACTAGCACACTCTACGAGCAGTACTTC.

This clonotype occurred a few times. The chain links TRBV29-1 to TRBJ2-1, with TRBD2 matching 10 bases. J lost 5 bases, V lost 3 bases, and 13 bases had no gene match. This CDR3 has 17 amino acids. Germline V gene sequence: CDR1 SQVTM, CDR2 ANQGSEA. CDR3 sequence reads: CSVDQREGRRGHNEQFF. The CDR3, as DNA: TGCAGCGTTGATCAGCGGGAGGGCCGGCGCGGACACAATGAGCAGTTCTTC.

The chain is built from TRBV10-3 and TRBJ2-5, with D possibly being TRBD2 (5 bases). The CDR3 runs to 13 residues. The V end was cut by 3 bases, the J end by 7 bases, with 12 bases between. Germline loops: CDR1 ENHRY, CDR2 SYGVKD. The CDR3 sequence is CAISDRGLGTQYF. The CDR3 DNA follows: TGTGCCATCAGTGACCGAGGGCTGGGGACCCAGTACTTC.

This clonotype was observed a few times. One end of the junction is discordant with germline, which a read error may explain. V is TRBV20-1 and J is TRBJ2-4, with D possibly matching TRBD2 (5 bases). CDR1 DFQATT and CDR2 SNEGSKA come from the germline V gene (reference sequence). This CDR3 is built from 14 residues. Here the CDR3 reads CSARSTLAKSIQYF. Written as DNA, the CDR3 is TGCAGTGCTAGGTCAACCCTAGCCAAAAGCATTCAGTACTTC.

This chain's CDR3 is CASSYSGTSGRPREQYF. DNA for the CDR3: TGTGCCAGCAGTTACTCCGGGACTAGCGGGAGGCCACGGGAGCAGTACTTC. The rearrangement uses TRBV6-5 and TRBJ2-7, with 15 bases lining up with TRBD2. The germline gives CDR1 MNHEY, CDR2 SVGAGI. With V trimmed by 0 bases and J by 7 bases, 7 bases remained unmatched. The CDR3 has 17 amino acids.

This clonotype was picked up a small number of times. The chain couples TRBV20-1 to TRBJ1-4; D gene ambiguous. This CDR3 spans 13 amino acids. The V end lost 6 bases, the J end lost 3 bases, and 11 bases lay between the germline ends. From germline, CDR1 is DFQATT and CDR2 SNEGSKA (reference sequence). CDR3 region: CSAKAGPNEKLFF. CDR3 bases: TGCAGTGCCAAAGCGGGTCCTAATGAAAAACTGTTTTTT.

This clonotype has at least ten counts. CDR3 region: CASSFEETQYF. In DNA form, the CDR3 reads TGTGCCAGCAGTTTTGAGGAGACCCAGTACTTC. The rearrangement links TRBV12-3 or TRBV12-4 to TRBJ2-5; D gene uncertain. The CDR3 runs 11 residues. Trimming cost V 3 bases and J 5 bases, with 4 bases left between them.

The J gene is TRBJ2-5, the V gene TRBV12-3 or TRBV12-4; D might be TRBD2 (5 bases). Trimming removed 5 bases at V and 4 bases at J, with 8 bases between. CDR3 length: 12 residues. CDR3 DNA sequence: TGTGCCAGCAGTAAGGCGGGAGAGACCCAGTACTTC. Amino acids: CASSKAGETQYF.

The gene calls are TRBV20-1 and TRBJ2-2, with TRBD1 as a possible D gene (6 bases). Per the germline V gene, CDR1 is DFQATT and CDR2 is SNEGSKA (reference sequence). The CDR3 spans 13 residues. The germline V and J ends were trimmed by 6 bases and 1 base, with 9 bases remaining between them. In DNA, the CDR3 is TGCAGTGCGAGGGGGAAGAACACCGGGGAGCTGTTTTTT. Its protein is CSARGKNTGELFF.

This clonotype was recorded at least ten times. The rearrangement joins TRBV11-2 to TRBJ2-3, with 10 nucleotides matching TRBD1. Per the germline V gene, CDR1 is SGHAT and CDR2 is FQNNGV. CDR3 length: 18 residues. J was trimmed by 2 bases and V by 4 bases; bases with no gene match: 12. CDR3 sequence: CASSSIDRGRTNTDTQYF. The CDR3 bases are TGTGCCAGCAGCTCGATAGACAGGGGGCGGACTAACACAGATACGCAGTATTTT.

The sample holds a few counts of this clonotype. V is TRBV29-1 and J is TRBJ2-1, with D uncertain. Germline V gives CDR1 SQVTM, CDR2 ANQGSEA. Trimming took off 4 bases at V and 10 bases at J, with 11 bases between the two ends. CDR3 length equals 11 residues. This CDR3 reads CSVVDSREQFF. CDR3 sequence (DNA): TGCAGCGTTGTTGACTCACGGGAGCAGTTCTTC.

The J gene is TRBJ2-1, the V gene TRBV29-1; 8 nucleotides match TRBD2. The V segment lost 5 bases and the J segment 9 bases; nucleotides outside the gene matches: 12. CDR3 length: 14 residues. Germline loops: CDR1 SQVTM, CDR2 ANQGSEA. CDR3 sequence: CSVPGRVFFGEQFF. Here the CDR3 DNA reads TGCAGCGTTCCCGGGAGGGTCTTTTTCGGTGAGCAGTTCTTC.

The chain is built from TRBV13 and TRBJ2-5; D is possibly TRBD2 (6 bases). Trimming removed 6 bases at V and 5 bases at J, with 19 bases between. CDR1 and CDR2 (germline): PRHDT, FYEKMQ (reference sequence). The CDR3 loop spans 15 amino acids. The CDR3 nucleotides read TGTGCCAGCAGTTCCGGGGCGCACCGGGGGGAGACCCAGTACTTC. Protein product: CASSSGAHRGETQYF.

The chain has TRBV7-2 and TRBJ1-2; TRBD1 might be the D (5 bases). The CDR3 runs 13 residues. Germline V gene sequence: CDR1 SGHTA, CDR2 FQGNSA. V lost 4 bases and J 9 bases, leaving 15 bases between the germline ends. The CDR3 sequence: CASSSREGYRYTF. CDR3 DNA: TGTGCCAGCAGCTCCCGGGAGGGGTATCGCTACACCTTC. Drawing the rest from reference TRBV7-2 and TRBJ1-2, the complete variable domain is GAGVSQSPSNKVTEKGKDVELRCDPISGHTALYWYRQSLGQGLEFLIYFQGNSAPDKSGLPSDRFSAERTGGSVSTLTIQRTQQEDSAVYLCASSSREGYRYTFGSGTRLTVV.

The V gene is TRBV12-3 or TRBV12-4, the J gene TRBJ1-1; TRBD1 is a possible D gene (5 bases). Trimming pared 7 bases from V and 11 bases from J, leaving 17 bases between. This CDR3 comprises 12 residues. This chain's CDR3 is CASTPDSQRAFF. CDR3 nucleotide sequence: TGTGCCAGCACCCCCGACAGTCAACGGGCTTTCTTT.

This clonotype has more than one count but fewer than ten. CDR3 residues: CSAIRGQGMEKLFF. Written as DNA, the CDR3 is TGCAGTGCTATACGAGGACAGGGGATGGAAAAACTGTTTTTT. The J gene is TRBJ1-4, the V gene TRBV20-1; 9 bases fit TRBD1. Germline V gene data show CDR1 as DFQATT and CDR2 as SNEGSKA (reference sequence). The CDR3 has 14 residues. The V segment lost 4 bases and the J segment 8 bases; nucleotides outside the gene matches: 8.

This clonotype was seen at least ten times. The chain is built from TRBV4-3 and TRBJ2-1; 10 nucleotides align to TRBD2. The germline gives CDR1 LGHNA, CDR2 YSLEER. The CDR3 spans 15 residues. The junction had 9 bases not matched to a gene; V was cut back by 2 bases and J by 11 bases. Here the CDR3 DNA reads TGCGCCAGCAGCCAAAGTGGCACTAGCGGGGAGAAGCAGTTCTTC. Translation: CASSQSGTSGEKQFF.

This clonotype was detected many times. The genes are TRBV7-2 and TRBJ1-5, with D unclear. Germline CDR1 is SGHTA and CDR2 is FQGNSA. The CDR3 contains 12 residues. Trimming took 0 bases from V and 7 from J, leaving 4 bases between them. The CDR3, as DNA: TGTGCCAGCAGCTTAGCATTCCAGCCCCAGCATTTT. Translating it yields CASSLAFQPQHF.

The genes are TRBV19 and TRBJ2-7, with 8 nucleotides matching TRBD1. The trim removed 3 bases at V and 5 bases at J, leaving 6 bases unmatched. Germline CDR1 is LNHDA and CDR2 is SQIVND (reference sequence). This CDR3 spans 14 amino acids. The CDR3 protein is CASSMLGDRNEQYF. The CDR3 coding sequence is TGTGCCAGTAGTATGCTTGGGGACAGGAACGAGCAGTACTTC.

This clonotype was seen many times. V gene TRBV4-1 combines with J gene TRBJ2-1; 9 bases agree with TRBD1. This CDR3 has 14 residues. The trim removed 3 bases at V and 10 bases at J, leaving 7 bases unmatched. CDR1 is MGHRA, CDR2 YSYEKL, per germline. CDR3 bases: TGCGCCAGCAGCCACCCCGGGACAGGGATAGAGCAGTTCTTC. It is translated as CASSHPGTGIEQFF.